A selection of T cell receptor beta chains follows, all from one sample in a study of CD4 T cells in relation to SARS-CoV-2 and coronaviruses. Repertoires were generated with immunoSEQ multiplex PCR, while TCRdb's copy carries only in-frame clones and drops some. The sample shows 30,000 to 40,000 clones, 60% to 80% of them seen only once. These receptors' targets are unknown. The sequenced material came from memory CD4+ T cells from PBMCs, cultured in vitro. The receptors originated from an adult with COVID-19. CDR3s leave out the opening cysteine and the closing phenylalanine or tryptophan. Each record gives: J gene, D gene, V gene, CDR3 protein. A D gene is named only where the DNA matches it firmly.

TRBJ2-3	-	TRBV7-2	ASSSGTRQY
TRBJ2-7	TRBD1	TRBV2	ASMRDRGRNEQY
TRBJ2-1	-	TRBV5-1	ASSLVWGDNEQF
TRBJ1-2	-	TRBV21-1	ASSKAYSRTDSGYT
TRBJ2-1	TRBD2	TRBV29-1	SVGVAGGPRPYNEQF
TRBJ1-6	-	TRBV10-3	AIGRGASYNSPLH
TRBJ2-7	-	TRBV6-5	ASSYGTSTPYEQY
TRBJ2-1	TRBD2	TRBV6-1	ASSDRRDYRNEQF
TRBJ1-5	-	TRBV19	ASSIYGDGNQPQH
TRBJ2-7	-	TRBV4-3	ASSQDRRVGDEQY
TRBJ2-7	-	TRBV4-1	ASSQLSRHRDEQY
TRBJ1-5	-	TRBV7-2	ASSLGQGFQPQH
TRBJ2-5	TRBD2	TRBV15	ATSNKREWETQY